Below are 26 T cell receptor beta chains sequenced from a single sample in a study of radiotherapy plus CTLA-4 blockade in lung cancer. The repertoire was sequenced with immunoSEQ multiplex PCR; TCRdb's copy has only in-frame clones and lacks some. The table has about 80,000 clones, 84% seen once. The sample consisted of peripheral blood, taken from a patient treated with radiotherapy plus ipilimumab. The source is a human donor with non-small cell lung cancer who had stable disease on radiotherapy plus ipilimumab.

The rearrangement uses TRBV18 and TRBJ2-7; the D gene is possibly TRBD2 (6 bases). The CDR3 has 19 residues. CDR1 KGHSH and CDR2 LQKENI come from the germline V gene. Trimming left V 2 bases short and J 0 bases short, with 23 bases between. This CDR3 reads CASSPAPLGGKANSYEQYF. CDR3 nucleotide sequence: TGTGCCAGCTCACCAGCCCCCCTGGGCGGGAAAGCCAACTCCTACGAGCAGTACTTC. Complete variable domain (other parts from reference TRBV18 and TRBJ2-7): NAGVMQNPRHLVRRRGQEARLRCSPMKGHSHVYWYRQLPEEGLKFMVYLQKENIIDESGMPKERFSAEFPKEGPSILRIQQVVRGDSAAYFCASSPAPLGGKANSYEQYFGPGTRLTVT.

This clone was seen just once. The J gene is TRBJ1-3, the V gene TRBV25-1, with 9 bases matching TRBD1. With 6 bases clipped from V and 12 bases from J, the junction kept 6 bases outside the gene matches. There are 12 residues in the CDR3. Looked up from germline, CDR1 is MGHDK and CDR2 is SYGVNS. CDR3: CASRGQGYHIYF. CDR3 coding DNA: TGTGCCAGCAGGGGACAGGGCTATCACATATATTTT.

This chain joins TRBV1 and TRBJ2-5; the table's D call, TRBD2, was not checked against the DNA. TRBV1 corresponds to a pseudogene. This CDR3 is 16 amino acids long. The DNA for the CDR3 is TGCACCAGCAGCCCTGCTGGCGGGGCGCACCAAGAGACCCAGTACTTC. Amino acids: CTSSPAGGAHQETQYF.

The chain links TRBV25-1 to TRBJ2-5; 8 nucleotides agree with TRBD2. Germline assignment: CDR1 MGHDK and CDR2 SYGVNS. V was clipped by 7 bases and J by 5 bases; unmatched bases: 12. The CDR3 is 15 residues long. CDR3 sequence: CASKSESGSWETQYF. The CDR3 DNA reads as TGTGCCAGCAAGTCCGAGAGCGGGAGTTGGGAGACCCAGTACTTC.

This clone was picked up a small number of times. This CDR3 is also generated by other DNA sequences in the sample. The rearrangement uses TRBV5-4 and TRBJ2-3, with D possibly called TRBD1 or TRBD2 (6 bases each). V was shortened by 0 bases and J by 4 bases, with 15 bases between the two germline ends. This CDR3 has 16 residues. Germline V gives CDR1 SGHNT, CDR2 YYREEE (reference sequence). CDR3 coding DNA: TGTGCCAGCAGCTTGGGGGGGCAGGGCGGGGCAGATACGCAGTATTTT. This gives the protein CASSLGGQGGADTQYF.

The chain carries TRBV2 and TRBJ2-7, with TRBD1 matching over 9 bases. The germline CDR1 and CDR2 sequences are SNHLY and FYNNEI. With 6 bases clipped from V and 3 bases from J, the junction kept 9 bases outside the gene matches. This CDR3 is 15 amino acids long. In DNA form, the CDR3 reads TGTGCCAGCAGCCGCCCCGGGACAGGGTTCTACGAGCAGTACTTC. This translates into CASSRPGTGFYEQYF.

This chain joins TRBV6-5 and TRBJ2-3, with D perhaps TRBD2 (6 bases). Trimming removed 5 bases at V and 6 bases at J, with 9 bases between. The length of the CDR3 is 12 residues. The germline CDR1 and CDR2 sequences are MNHEY and SVGAGI. CDR3 coding DNA: TGTGCCAGCAGTAACCTAGCGGATACGCAGTATTTT. It specifies CASSNLADTQYF.

The V gene is TRBV6-5, the J gene TRBJ1-1, with 8 bases fitting TRBD1. The germline gives CDR1 MNHEY, CDR2 SVGAGI. This CDR3 has 14 residues. V lost 11 bases, J lost 2 bases, and 10 bases stayed unmatched. The CDR3 here is CAVWETGANTEAFF. In DNA form, the CDR3 reads TGTGCCGTATGGGAGACAGGGGCTAACACTGAAGCTTTCTTT.

The chain carries TRBV19 and TRBJ2-3; D is uncertain. V lost 5 bases and J 0 bases, leaving 3 bases between the germline ends. CDR1 LNHDA and CDR2 SQIVND come from the germline V gene (reference sequence). The CDR3 is 12 amino acids. As DNA, the CDR3 is TGTGCCAGTAGTCTCAGCACAGATACGCAGTATTTT. This translates into CASSLSTDTQYF.

This clone was seen once. The chain carries TRBV18 and TRBJ2-3; D remains ambiguous. The V end was cut by 10 bases, the J end by 0 bases, with 20 bases between. Germline assignment: CDR1 KGHSH and CDR2 LQKENI. This CDR3 spans 16 amino acids. CDR3 sequence: CANRRRTPTSTDTQYF. CDR3 in DNA: TGTGCCAACCGCAGACGGACCCCTACTAGCACAGATACGCAGTATTTT.

V gene TRBV29-1 combines with J gene TRBJ1-2, with 7 bases aligning to TRBD1. There are 14 residues in the CDR3. Germline-derived CDR1 and CDR2 are SQVTM and ANQGSEA. With 0 bases clipped from V and 8 bases from J, the junction kept 9 bases outside the gene matches. This chain's CDR3 is CSVEDPDRVRGYTF. CDR3 sequence (DNA): TGCAGCGTTGAAGATCCCGACAGGGTGAGGGGCTACACCTTC.

This clone appeared once. CDR3 DNA sequence: TGTGCCAGCAACATCCTAGCGAACTACGAGCAGTACTTC. Its translation is CASNILANYEQYF. This chain uses TRBV28 with TRBJ2-7; tentatively, D is TRBD2 (6 bases). Per germline, CDR1 MDHEN and CDR2 SYDVKM. Trimming took 7 bases from V and 3 from J, leaving 13 bases between them. The length of the CDR3 is 13 residues.

The CDR3 loop is CASSLSGGGTYEQYF. The CDR3 DNA reads TGTGCCAGCAGTTTATCGGGGGGGGGCACCTACGAGCAGTACTTC. This chain connects TRBV27 to TRBJ2-7; possibly TRBD2 for D (7 bases). The germline V and J ends were trimmed by 0 bases and 2 bases, with 11 bases remaining between them. Germline assignment: CDR1 MNHEY and CDR2 SMNVEV (reference sequence). The CDR3 length is 15 residues.

V is TRBV5-1 and J is TRBJ1-4; D gene unclear. CDR3 length: 12 amino acids. CDR1 is SGHRS and CDR2 is YFSETQ in the germline V gene. Trimming removed 6 bases from V and 8 bases from J, with 11 bases in between. This chain's CDR3 is CASKADQEKLFF. CDR3 DNA: TGCGCCAGCAAAGCGGATCAGGAAAAACTGTTTTTT.

The J gene is TRBJ2-7, the V gene TRBV9; D not resolved. Germline CDR1 SGDLS, CDR2 YYNGEE. V was cut by 7 bases and J by 5 bases, with 19 bases left in between. The CDR3 contains 14 residues. This chain's CDR3 is CASGPRWGRNEQYF. The CDR3 DNA reads as TGTGCCAGCGGCCCGAGGTGGGGTCGAAACGAGCAGTACTTC.

J is TRBJ1-6 and V is TRBV2; D call uncertain. Between the trimmed V and J ends, which lost 4 bases and 0 bases, there was a span of 7 bases. This CDR3 spans 15 amino acids. Germline V lookup: CDR1 SNHLY, CDR2 FYNNEI. This CDR3 is CASSARSSYNSPLHF. The DNA of the CDR3 is TGTGCCAGCAGTGCAAGGAGCTCCTATAATTCACCCCTCCACTTT.

This chain links TRBV10-1 with TRBJ1-2; maybe TRBD1 (5 bases). The CDR3 consists of 13 residues. Germline CDR1 and CDR2: WNHNN and SYGVQD (reference sequence). The germline V and J ends were trimmed by 7 bases and 5 bases, with 14 bases remaining between them. The DNA of the CDR3 is TGCGCCAGCAATAATGGGACGATTTATGGCTACACCTTC. The encoded protein is CASNNGTIYGYTF.

The rearrangement joins TRBV15 to TRBJ1-1; the D is unclear. This CDR3 spans 13 amino acids. V was trimmed by 5 bases and J by 5 bases, leaving 12 bases between them. Per the germline V gene, CDR1 is LNHNV and CDR2 is YYDKDF (reference sequence). The CDR3: CATSWAVRTEAFF. The CDR3, as DNA: TGTGCCACCAGCTGGGCCGTGCGGACTGAAGCTTTCTTT. The whole variable domain, remainder taken from reference TRBV15 and TRBJ1-1, is DAMVIQNPRYQVTQFGKPVTLSCSQTLNHNVMYWYQQKSSQAPKLLFHYYDKDFNNEADTPDNFQSRRPNTSFCFLDIRSPGLGDTAMYLCATSWAVRTEAFFGQGTRLTVV.

The gene calls are TRBV4-2 and TRBJ2-3; no firm D call. This CDR3 region has 12 residues. Germline V lookup: CDR1 LGHNA, CDR2 YNFKEQ. The V end was cut by 5 bases, the J end by 5 bases, with 8 bases between. CDR3 amino acids: CASSDLLDTQYF. The CDR3 nucleotides read TGTGCCAGCAGCGACTTATTAGATACGCAGTATTTT.

The chain is built from TRBV5-6 and TRBJ2-1; TRBD1 matches at 7 bases. The CDR3 covers 15 residues. The V gene's germline CDR1 is SGHDT and CDR2 YYEEEE. V lost 3 bases, J lost 3 bases, and 6 bases stayed unmatched. This CDR3 is CASSSGTARYNEQFF. The CDR3 bases are TGTGCCAGCAGCTCCGGGACAGCACGCTACAATGAGCAGTTCTTC.

This clone was seen only a few times. The V and J genes are TRBV7-9 and TRBJ2-7; TRBD1 agrees at 9 bases. The V segment lost 6 bases and the J segment 12 bases; nucleotides outside the gene matches: 6. The CDR3 covers 11 residues. The germline gives CDR1 SEHNR, CDR2 FQNEAQ (reference sequence). The CDR3 loop reads CASSPGTGTYF. The CDR3 DNA follows: TGTGCCAGCAGTCCAGGGACAGGGACGTACTTC.

The CDR3: CASSRGTAGTGELFF. The CDR3, as DNA: TGCGCCAGCAGCCGTGGGACAGCTGGGACCGGGGAGCTGTTTTTT. V is TRBV5-1 and J is TRBJ2-2; 7 bases line up with TRBD1. After removal of 4 bases from V and 5 bases from J, the junction contained 8 bases not matched to a gene. The CDR3 spans 15 residues. Germline V gene data show CDR1 as SGHRS and CDR2 as YFSETQ.

This rearrangement joins TRBV30 to TRBJ2-5; weak D call: TRBD1 (7 bases). Between the trimmed V and J ends, which lost 0 bases and 5 bases, there was a span of 13 bases. This CDR3 has 14 amino acids. The germline gives CDR1 GTSNPN, CDR2 SVGIG (reference sequence). CDR3 bases: TGTGCCTGGAGTGTACAGACAGGGAGGGAGACCCAGTACTTC. Amino acid sequence: CAWSVQTGRETQYF. The whole variable domain, filled in from reference TRBV30 and TRBJ2-5, reads SQTIHQWPATLVQPVGSPLSLECTVEGTSNPNLYWYRQAAGRGLQLLFYSVGIGQISSEVPQNLSASRPQDRQFILSSKKLLLSDSGFYLCAWSVQTGRETQYFGPGTRLLVL.

This chain joins TRBV5-1 and TRBJ2-3; the D is unclear. CDR1 is SGHRS and CDR2 is YFSETQ in the germline V gene. V was trimmed by 4 bases and J by 3 bases, leaving 12 bases between them. The CDR3 covers 14 residues. CDR3 loop: CASSRSTWTDTQYF. The CDR3 DNA sequence: TGCGCCAGCAGCCGATCGACCTGGACAGATACGCAGTATTTT.

The chain couples TRBV9 to TRBJ2-3, with 10 bases lining up with TRBD2. Trimming took 4 bases from V and 2 from J; bases not matched to a gene: 4. CDR3 length: 15 amino acids. Germline V gene data show CDR1 as SGDLS and CDR2 as YYNGEE. The CDR3 DNA sequence: TGTGCCAGCAGCATTGGACTAGCGGCCACAGATACGCAGTATTTT. Its translation is CASSIGLAATDTQYF.

The chain employs TRBV29-1 and TRBJ2-3, with D possibly being TRBD1 or TRBD2 (7 bases each). With 6 bases removed from V and 1 base from J, the gap between germline ends came to 14 bases. Germline-derived CDR1 and CDR2 are SQVTM and ANQGSEA. The CDR3 runs 14 residues. CDR3 DNA: TGCAGCGTCCTCCAGGGGGGGCGCACAGATACGCAGTATTTT. This sequence encodes CSVLQGGRTDTQYF.